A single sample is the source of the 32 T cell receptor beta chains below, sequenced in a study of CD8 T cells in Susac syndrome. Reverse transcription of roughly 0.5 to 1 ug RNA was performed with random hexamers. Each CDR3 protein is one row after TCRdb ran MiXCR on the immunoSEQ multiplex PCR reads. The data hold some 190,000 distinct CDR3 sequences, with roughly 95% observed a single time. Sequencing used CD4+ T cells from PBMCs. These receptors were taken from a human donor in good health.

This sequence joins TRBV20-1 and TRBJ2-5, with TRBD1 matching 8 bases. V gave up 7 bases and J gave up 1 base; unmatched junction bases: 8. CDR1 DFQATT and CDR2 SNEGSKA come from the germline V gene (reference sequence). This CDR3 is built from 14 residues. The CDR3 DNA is TGCAGTGTTGAGGGACAGGCCTTCCAAGAGACCCAGTACTTC. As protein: CSVEGQAFQETQYF.

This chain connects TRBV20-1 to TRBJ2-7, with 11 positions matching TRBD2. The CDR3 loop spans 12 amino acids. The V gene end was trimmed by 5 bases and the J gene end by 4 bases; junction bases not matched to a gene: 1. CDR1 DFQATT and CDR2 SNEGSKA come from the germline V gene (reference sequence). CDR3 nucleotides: TGCAGTGCTCCTAGCGGGAGGTACGAGCAGTACTTC. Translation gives CSAPSGRYEQYF.

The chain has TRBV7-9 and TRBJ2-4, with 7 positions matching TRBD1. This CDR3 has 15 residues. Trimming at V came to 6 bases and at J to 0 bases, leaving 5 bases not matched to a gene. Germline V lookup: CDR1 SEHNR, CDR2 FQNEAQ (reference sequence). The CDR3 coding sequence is TGTGCCAGCAGTCGGGACAGACTAGCCAAAAACATTCAGTACTTC. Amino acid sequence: CASSRDRLAKNIQYF.

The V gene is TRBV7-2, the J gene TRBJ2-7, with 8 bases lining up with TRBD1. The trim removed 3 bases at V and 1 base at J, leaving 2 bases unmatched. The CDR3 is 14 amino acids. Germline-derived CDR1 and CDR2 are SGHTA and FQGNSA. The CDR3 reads CASSFQGASYEQYF. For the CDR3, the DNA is TGTGCCAGCAGCTTCCAGGGGGCGTCCTACGAGCAGTACTTC.

The CDR3, as DNA: TGTGCCAGCAGCTTACCCCTAGCGGGAGCCTACAATGAGCAGTTCTTC. Amino acids: CASSLPLAGAYNEQFF. V usage is TRBV5-6 and J usage is TRBJ2-1; TRBD2 aligns across 10 bases. Germline V gives CDR1 SGHDT, CDR2 YYEEEE. V dropped 2 bases and J dropped 2; count of bases not matched to a gene: 4. The CDR3 is made up of 16 amino acids.

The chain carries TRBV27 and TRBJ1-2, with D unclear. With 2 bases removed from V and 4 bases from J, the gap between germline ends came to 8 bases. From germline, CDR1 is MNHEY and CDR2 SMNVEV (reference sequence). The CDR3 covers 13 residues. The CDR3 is CASSLGGIYGYTF. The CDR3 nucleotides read TGTGCCAGCAGTTTAGGAGGGATCTATGGCTACACCTTC.

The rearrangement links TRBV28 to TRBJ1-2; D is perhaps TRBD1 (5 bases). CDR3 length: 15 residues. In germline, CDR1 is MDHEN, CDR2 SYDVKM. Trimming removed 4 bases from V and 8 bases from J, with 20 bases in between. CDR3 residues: CASSSGAGKRWGYTF. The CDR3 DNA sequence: TGTGCCAGCAGTTCCGGGGCAGGGAAGCGGTGGGGCTACACCTTC.

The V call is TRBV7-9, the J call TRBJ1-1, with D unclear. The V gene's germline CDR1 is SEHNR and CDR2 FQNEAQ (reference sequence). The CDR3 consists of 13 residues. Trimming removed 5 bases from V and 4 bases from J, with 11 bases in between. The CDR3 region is CASSARRGTEAFF. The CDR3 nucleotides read TGTGCCAGCAGCGCCCGTCGGGGCACTGAAGCTTTCTTT.

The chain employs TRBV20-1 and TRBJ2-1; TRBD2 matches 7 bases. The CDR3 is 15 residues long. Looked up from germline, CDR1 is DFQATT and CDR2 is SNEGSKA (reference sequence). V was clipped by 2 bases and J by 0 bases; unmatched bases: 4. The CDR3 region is CSARSGGSSYNEQFF. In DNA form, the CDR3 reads TGCAGTGCTAGATCCGGGGGGAGCTCCTACAATGAGCAGTTCTTC.

The CDR3 region is CASRKTGHPEAFF. Here the CDR3 DNA reads TGTGCCAGCAGGAAAACAGGACACCCTGAAGCTTTCTTT. The rearrangement links TRBV6-2 or TRBV6-3 to TRBJ1-1; TRBD1 is a possible D gene (5 bases). CDR3 size: 13 residues. CDR1 MNHEY and CDR2 SVGEGT come from the germline V gene. The germline V and J ends were trimmed by 6 bases and 6 bases, with 14 bases remaining between them.

The CDR3 loop reads CASSPGGTGTGLYEQYF. In DNA form, the CDR3 reads TGTGCCAGCAGTCCGGGTGGTACCGGGACAGGTCTCTACGAGCAGTACTTC. The chain uses TRBV12-3 or TRBV12-4 and TRBJ2-7; 8 nucleotides line up with TRBD1. The V segment lost 5 bases and the J segment 3 bases; nucleotides outside the gene matches: 15. This CDR3 is built from 17 residues.

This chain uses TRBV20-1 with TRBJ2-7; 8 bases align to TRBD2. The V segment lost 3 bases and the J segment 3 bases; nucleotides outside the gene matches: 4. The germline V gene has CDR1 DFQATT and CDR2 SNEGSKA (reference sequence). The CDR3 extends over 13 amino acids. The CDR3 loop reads CSASGLAGYEQYF. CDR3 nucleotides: TGCAGTGCTAGTGGCCTAGCGGGCTACGAGCAGTACTTC.

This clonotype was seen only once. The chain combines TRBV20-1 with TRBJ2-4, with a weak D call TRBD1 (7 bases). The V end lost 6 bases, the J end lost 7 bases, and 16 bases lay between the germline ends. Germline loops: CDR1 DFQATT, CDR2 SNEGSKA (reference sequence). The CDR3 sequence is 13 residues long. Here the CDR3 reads CSARAGQLNIQYF. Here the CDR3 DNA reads TGCAGTGCGCGCGCGGGACAGCTTAACATTCAGTACTTC.

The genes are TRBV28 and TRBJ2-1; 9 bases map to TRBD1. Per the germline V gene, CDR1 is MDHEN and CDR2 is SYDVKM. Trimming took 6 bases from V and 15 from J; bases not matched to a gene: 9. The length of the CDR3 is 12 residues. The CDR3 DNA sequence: TGTGCCAGCAGGCCCCGGGACAGGGCACGGTTCTTC. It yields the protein CASRPRDRARFF. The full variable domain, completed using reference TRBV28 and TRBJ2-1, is DVKVTQSSRYLVKRTGEKVFLECVQDMDHENMFWYRQDPGLGLRLIYFSYDVKMKEKGDIPEGYSVSREKKERFSLILESASTNQTSMYLCASRPRDRARFFGPGTRLTVL.

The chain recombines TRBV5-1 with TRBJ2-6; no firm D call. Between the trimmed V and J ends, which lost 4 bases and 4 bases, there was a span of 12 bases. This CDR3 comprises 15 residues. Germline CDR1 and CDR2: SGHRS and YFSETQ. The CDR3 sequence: CASSAFGSGANVLTF. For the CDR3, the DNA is TGCGCCAGCAGCGCTTTTGGGTCAGGGGCCAACGTCCTGACTTTC. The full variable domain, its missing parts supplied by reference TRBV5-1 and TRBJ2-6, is KAGVTQTPRYLIKTRGQQVTLSCSPISGHRSVSWYQQTPGQGLQFLFEYFSETQRNKGNFPGRFSGRQFSNSRSEMNVSTLELGDSALYLCASSAFGSGANVLTFGAGSRLTVL.

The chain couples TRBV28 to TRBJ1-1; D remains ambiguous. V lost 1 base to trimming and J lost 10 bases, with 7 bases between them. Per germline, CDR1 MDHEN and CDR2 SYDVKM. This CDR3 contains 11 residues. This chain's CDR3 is CASSLSAGAFF. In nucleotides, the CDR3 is TGTGCCAGCAGTTTATCGGCGGGAGCTTTCTTT.

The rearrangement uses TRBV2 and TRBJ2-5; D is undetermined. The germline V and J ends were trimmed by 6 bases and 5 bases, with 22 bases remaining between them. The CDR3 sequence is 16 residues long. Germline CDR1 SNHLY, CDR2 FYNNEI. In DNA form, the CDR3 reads TGTGCCAGCAGCTACCTTCGCTTAAGATCTACGGAGACCCAGTACTTC. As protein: CASSYLRLRSTETQYF.

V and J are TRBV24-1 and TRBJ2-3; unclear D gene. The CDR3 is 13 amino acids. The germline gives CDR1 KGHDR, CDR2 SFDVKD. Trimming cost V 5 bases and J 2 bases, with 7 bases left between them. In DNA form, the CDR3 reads TGTGCCACCAGTGCCCAGTTCACAGATACGCAGTATTTT. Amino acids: CATSAQFTDTQYF.

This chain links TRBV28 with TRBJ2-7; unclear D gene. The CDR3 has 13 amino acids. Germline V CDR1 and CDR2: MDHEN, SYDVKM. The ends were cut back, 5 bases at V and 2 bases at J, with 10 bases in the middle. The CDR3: CASSESGAYEQYF. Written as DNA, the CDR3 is TGTGCCAGCAGTGAGTCCGGCGCCTACGAGCAGTACTTC.

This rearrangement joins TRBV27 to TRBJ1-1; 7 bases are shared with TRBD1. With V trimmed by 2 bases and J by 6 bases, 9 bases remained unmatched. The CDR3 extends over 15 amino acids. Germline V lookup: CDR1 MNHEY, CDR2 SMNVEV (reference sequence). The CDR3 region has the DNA TGTGCCAGCAGTTTAGGAGGGGGCGGGGGAGCTGAAGCTTTCTTT. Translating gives CASSLGGGGGAEAFF.

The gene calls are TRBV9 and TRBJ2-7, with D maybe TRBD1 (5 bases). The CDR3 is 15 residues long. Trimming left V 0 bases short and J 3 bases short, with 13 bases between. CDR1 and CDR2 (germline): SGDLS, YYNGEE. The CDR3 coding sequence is TGTGCCAGCAGCGTAGGTGGATACAGGAACTACGAGCAGTACTTC. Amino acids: CASSVGGYRNYEQYF.

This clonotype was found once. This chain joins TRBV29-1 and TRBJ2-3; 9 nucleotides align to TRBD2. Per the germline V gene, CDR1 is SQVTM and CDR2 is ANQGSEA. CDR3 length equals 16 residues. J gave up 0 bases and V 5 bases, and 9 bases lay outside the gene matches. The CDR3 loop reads CSVNGGREGSTDTQYF. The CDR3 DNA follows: TGCAGCGTTAACGGAGGGCGGGAGGGGAGCACAGATACGCAGTATTTT.

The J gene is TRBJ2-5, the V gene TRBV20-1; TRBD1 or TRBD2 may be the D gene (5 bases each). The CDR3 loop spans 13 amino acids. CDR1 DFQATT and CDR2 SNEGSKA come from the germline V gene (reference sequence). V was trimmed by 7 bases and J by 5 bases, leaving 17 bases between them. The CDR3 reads CSGLGAVEETQYF. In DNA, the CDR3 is TGCAGTGGGCTCGGGGCCGTGGAGGAGACCCAGTACTTC.

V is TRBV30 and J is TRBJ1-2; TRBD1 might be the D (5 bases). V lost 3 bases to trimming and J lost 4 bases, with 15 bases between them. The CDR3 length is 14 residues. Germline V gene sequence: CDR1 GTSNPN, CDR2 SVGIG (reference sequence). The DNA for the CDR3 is TGTGCCTGGAGGGGGCGACACCCGGGCTATGGCTACACCTTC. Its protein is CAWRGRHPGYGYTF.

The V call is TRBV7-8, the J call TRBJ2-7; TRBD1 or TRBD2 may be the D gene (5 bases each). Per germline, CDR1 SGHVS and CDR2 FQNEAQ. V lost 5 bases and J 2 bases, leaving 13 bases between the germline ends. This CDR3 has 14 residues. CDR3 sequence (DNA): TGTGCCAGCAGCGCCCGGGACGGGGCCTACGAGCAGTACTTC. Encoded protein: CASSARDGAYEQYF.

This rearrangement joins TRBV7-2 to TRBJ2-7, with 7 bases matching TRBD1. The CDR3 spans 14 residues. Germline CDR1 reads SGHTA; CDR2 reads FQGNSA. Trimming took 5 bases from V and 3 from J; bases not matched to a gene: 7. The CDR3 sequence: CASSVDRSYYEQYF. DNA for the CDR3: TGTGCCAGCAGCGTGGACAGGTCGTACTACGAGCAGTACTTC.

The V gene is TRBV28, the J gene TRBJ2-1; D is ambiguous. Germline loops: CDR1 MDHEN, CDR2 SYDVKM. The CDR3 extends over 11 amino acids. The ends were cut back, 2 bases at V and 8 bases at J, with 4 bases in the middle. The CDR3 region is CASSLVYEQFF. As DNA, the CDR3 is TGTGCCAGCAGTTTAGTCTATGAGCAGTTCTTC. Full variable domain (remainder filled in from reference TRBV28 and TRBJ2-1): DVKVTQSSRYLVKRTGEKVFLECVQDMDHENMFWYRQDPGLGLRLIYFSYDVKMKEKGDIPEGYSVSREKKERFSLILESASTNQTSMYLCASSLVYEQFFGPGTRLTVL.

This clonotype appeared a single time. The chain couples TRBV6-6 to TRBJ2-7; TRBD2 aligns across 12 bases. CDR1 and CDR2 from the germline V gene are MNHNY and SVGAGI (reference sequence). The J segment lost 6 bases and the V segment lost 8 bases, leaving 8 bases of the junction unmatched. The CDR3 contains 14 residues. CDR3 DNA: TGTGCCAGCCGTCTAGCGGGAGGGCCCGGCGAGCAGTACTTC. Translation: CASRLAGGPGEQYF.

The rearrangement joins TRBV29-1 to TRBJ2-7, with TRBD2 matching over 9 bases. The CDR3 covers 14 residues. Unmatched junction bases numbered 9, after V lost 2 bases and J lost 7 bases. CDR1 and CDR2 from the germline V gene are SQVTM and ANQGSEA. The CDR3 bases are TGCAGCGTTGAAAAGGGACTAGCTGGAGGGGAGCAGTACTTC. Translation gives CSVEKGLAGGEQYF.

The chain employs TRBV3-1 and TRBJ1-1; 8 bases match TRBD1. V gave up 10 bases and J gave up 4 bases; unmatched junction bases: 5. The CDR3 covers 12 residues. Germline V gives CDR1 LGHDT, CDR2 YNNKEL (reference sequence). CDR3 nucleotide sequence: TGTGCCATACAGGGGGTAGGCACTGAAGCTTTCTTT. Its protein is CAIQGVGTEAFF.

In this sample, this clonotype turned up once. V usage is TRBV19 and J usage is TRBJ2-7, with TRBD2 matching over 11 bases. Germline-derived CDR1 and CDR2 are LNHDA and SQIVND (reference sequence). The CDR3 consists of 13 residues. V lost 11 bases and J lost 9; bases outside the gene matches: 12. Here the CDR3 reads CAPMISGRAGQYF. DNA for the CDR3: TGTGCCCCCATGATTAGCGGGAGGGCGGGGCAGTACTTC.

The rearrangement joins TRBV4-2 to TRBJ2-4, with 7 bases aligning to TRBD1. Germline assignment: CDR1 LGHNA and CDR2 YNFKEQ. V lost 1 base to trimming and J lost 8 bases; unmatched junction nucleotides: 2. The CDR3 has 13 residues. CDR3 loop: CASSQGGTDIQYF. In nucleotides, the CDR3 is TGTGCCAGCAGCCAAGGGGGGACAGACATTCAGTACTTC.